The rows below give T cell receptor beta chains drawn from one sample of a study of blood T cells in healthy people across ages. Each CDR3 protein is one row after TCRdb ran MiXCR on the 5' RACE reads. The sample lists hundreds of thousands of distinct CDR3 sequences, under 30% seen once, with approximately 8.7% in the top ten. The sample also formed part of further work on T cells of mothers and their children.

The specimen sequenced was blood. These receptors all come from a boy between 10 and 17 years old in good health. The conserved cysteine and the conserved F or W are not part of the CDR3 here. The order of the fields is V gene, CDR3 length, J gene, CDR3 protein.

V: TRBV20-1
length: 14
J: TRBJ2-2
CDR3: SAIGLAGGPAGELF

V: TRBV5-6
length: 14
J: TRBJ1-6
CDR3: ASSLISLQGNSPLH

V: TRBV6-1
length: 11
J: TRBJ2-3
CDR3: ASTGQVTDTQY

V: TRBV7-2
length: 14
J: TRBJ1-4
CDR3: ASSSGTGTANEKLF

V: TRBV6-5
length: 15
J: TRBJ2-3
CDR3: ASSYGQDTYSTDTQY

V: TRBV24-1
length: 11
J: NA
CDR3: ATSDRTVNEQF

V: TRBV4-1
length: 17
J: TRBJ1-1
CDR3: ASSQSFWQGLGVNTEAF

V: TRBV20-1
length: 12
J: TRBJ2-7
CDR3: SARAGQGIYEQY

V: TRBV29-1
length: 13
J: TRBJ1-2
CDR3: SVLPHGRRDYGYT

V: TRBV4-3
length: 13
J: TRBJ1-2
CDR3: ASSQDINPGYGYT

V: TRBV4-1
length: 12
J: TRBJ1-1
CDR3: ASSQMGVGTEAF

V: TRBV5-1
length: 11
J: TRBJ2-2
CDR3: ASSLADTGELF

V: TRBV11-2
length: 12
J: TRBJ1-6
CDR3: ASSLVGGASPLH

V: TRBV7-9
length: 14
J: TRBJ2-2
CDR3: ASSATSGSPTGELF

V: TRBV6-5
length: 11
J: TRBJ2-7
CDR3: ASRNSGRGEQY

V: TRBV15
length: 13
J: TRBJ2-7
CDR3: ATSRDFGRTFEQY

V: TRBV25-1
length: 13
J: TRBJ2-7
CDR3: ASSERTYRGYEQY

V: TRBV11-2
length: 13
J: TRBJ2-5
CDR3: ASSLGVGMRETQY

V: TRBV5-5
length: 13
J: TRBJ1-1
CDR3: ASSSEVSLNTEAF

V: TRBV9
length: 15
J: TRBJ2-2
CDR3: ASTKSGGASGTGELF

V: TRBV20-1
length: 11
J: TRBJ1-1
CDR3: SVSRPGASEAF

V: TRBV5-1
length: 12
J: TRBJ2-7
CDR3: ASSLAGLLDEQY

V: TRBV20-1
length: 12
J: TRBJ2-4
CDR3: SAREAQGKNIQY

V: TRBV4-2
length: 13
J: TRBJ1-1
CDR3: ASSSKYGDNTEAF

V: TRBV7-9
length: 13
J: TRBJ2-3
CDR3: ASSLVPSFEDTQY

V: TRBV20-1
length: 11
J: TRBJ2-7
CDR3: SARLAGDYEQY

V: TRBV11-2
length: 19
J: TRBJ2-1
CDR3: ASSLVLWGRLAGDPGNEQF

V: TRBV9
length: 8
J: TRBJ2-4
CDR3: ASTRGLGY

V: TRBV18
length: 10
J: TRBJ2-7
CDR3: ASSFQGREQY

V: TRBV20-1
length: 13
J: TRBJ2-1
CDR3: SARVPSGKQNEQF

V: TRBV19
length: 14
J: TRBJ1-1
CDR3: ASSQPLRGWYAEAF

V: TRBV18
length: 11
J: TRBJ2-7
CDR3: ASSPEGVYEQY